The sequence of this T cell receptor beta chain was determined in a study of blood T cell repertoires in COVID-19. At the level of the study: COVID-19 samples, acute and convalescent, were from the United States, Italy and Spain. Sources were T cells, B-cell-depleted T cells, or PBMCs; the material itself was cDNA or gDNA.

Germline CDR1 is MNHEY and CDR2 is SVGAGI. The V and J ends lost 6 bases and 3 bases respectively, with 18 bases between them. This CDR3 region has 15 residues. In the original workflow: Quantification of nucleated cells was approximated via reference gene primer amplification. Produced via immunoSEQ multiplex PCR; TCRdb's table is partial and in-frame only. That table is the source of V, J and clone size, and D and trimming were worked out from the DNA. Among roughly 88,000 clones listed, about 71% were seen once. This receptor was obtained from a woman aged 60-75 years in a cohort sampled during active or convalescent COVID-19. The chain combines TRBV6-5 with TRBJ2-7; possible D gene TRBD2, 6 bases. Sequencing was performed on peripheral blood. CDR3 in amino acids: CASSRGGRADYEQYF. CDR3 coding DNA: TGTGCCAGCAGCCGGGGAGGTAGGGCTGACTACGAGCAGTACTTC.